This TCR beta chain was found in a study of T cells in Graves' hyperthyroidism and ophthalmopathy. The CDR3 totals 14 residues. The V gene's germline CDR1 is MDHEN and CDR2 SYDVKM. V was shortened by 5 bases and J by 4 bases, with 11 bases between the two germline ends. This clonotype was picked up many times. RNA transcripts served as the template for amplifying TCR beta CDR3 regions. The study used the HTBI primer set for a first-round RT-PCR of the TCR CDR3. MiXCR was run by TCRdb on the multiplex PCR reads, yielding one entry per CDR3 protein. The table records 350,000 or so distinct CDR3 sequences, around 20% of them present only once.

The specimen was blood. The rearrangement joins TRBV28 to TRBJ2-2, with D maybe TRBD1 (5 bases). This receptor was identified in a woman between 50 and 59 years old with Graves' hyperthyroidism. The chain's CDR3 is CASSPQGSTGELFF. The CDR3 DNA reads as TGTGCCAGCAGTCCGCAGGGCTCCACCGGGGAGCTGTTTTTT.